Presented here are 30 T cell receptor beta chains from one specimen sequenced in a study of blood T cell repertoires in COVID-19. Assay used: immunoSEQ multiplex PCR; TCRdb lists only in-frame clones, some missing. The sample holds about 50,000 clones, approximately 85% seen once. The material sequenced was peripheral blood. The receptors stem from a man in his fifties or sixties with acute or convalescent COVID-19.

CDR3: CASSARLAGLQETQYF. CDR3 nucleotides: TGTGCCAGCAGTGCTCGCCTAGCGGGGCTCCAAGAGACCCAGTACTTC. The chain is built from TRBV28 and TRBJ2-5; TRBD2 agrees at 9 bases. The V segment lost 5 bases and the J segment 1 base; nucleotides outside the gene matches: 8. CDR3 length equals 16 residues. The germline gives CDR1 MDHEN, CDR2 SYDVKM. Full variable domain (rest looked up from reference TRBV28 and TRBJ2-5): DVKVTQSSRYLVKRTGEKVFLECVQDMDHENMFWYRQDPGLGLRLIYFSYDVKMKEKGDIPEGYSVSREKKERFSLILESASTNQTSMYLCASSARLAGLQETQYFGPGTRLLVL.

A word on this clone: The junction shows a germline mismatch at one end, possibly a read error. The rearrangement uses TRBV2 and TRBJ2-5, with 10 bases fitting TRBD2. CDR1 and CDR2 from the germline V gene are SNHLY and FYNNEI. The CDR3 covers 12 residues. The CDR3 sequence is CASSERQGLAHF. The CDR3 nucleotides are TGTGCCAGCAGTGAACGTCAGGGACTAGCGCACTTC. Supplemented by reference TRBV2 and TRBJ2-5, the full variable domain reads EPEVTQTPSHQVTQMGQEVILRCVPISNHLYFYWYRQILGQKVEFLVSFYNNEISEKSEIFDDQFSVERPDGSNFTLKIRSTKLEDSAMYFCASSERQGLAHFGPGTRLLVL.

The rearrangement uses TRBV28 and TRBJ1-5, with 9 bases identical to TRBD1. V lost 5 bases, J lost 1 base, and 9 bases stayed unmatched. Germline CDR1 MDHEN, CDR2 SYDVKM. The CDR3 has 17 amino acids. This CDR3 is CASSKGQGVRSNQPQHF. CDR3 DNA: TGTGCCAGCAGTAAGGGACAGGGAGTCAGAAGCAATCAGCCCCAGCATTTT. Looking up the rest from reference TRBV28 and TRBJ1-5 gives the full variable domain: DVKVTQSSRYLVKRTGEKVFLECVQDMDHENMFWYRQDPGLGLRLIYFSYDVKMKEKGDIPEGYSVSREKKERFSLILESASTNQTSMYLCASSKGQGVRSNQPQHFGDGTRLSIL.

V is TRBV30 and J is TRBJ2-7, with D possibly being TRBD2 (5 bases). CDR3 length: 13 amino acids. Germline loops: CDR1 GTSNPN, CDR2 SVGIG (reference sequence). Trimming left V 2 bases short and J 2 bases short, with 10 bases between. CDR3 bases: TGTGCCTGGAGTATAGCGATTGCCTACGAGCAGTACTTC. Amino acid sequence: CAWSIAIAYEQYF.

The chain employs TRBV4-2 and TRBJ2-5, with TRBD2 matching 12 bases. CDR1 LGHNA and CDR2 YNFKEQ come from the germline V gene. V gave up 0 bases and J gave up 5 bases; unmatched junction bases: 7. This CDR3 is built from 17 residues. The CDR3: CASSQDGPSGRGETQYF. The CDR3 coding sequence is TGTGCCAGCAGCCAAGACGGCCCTAGCGGGAGGGGGGAGACCCAGTACTTC.

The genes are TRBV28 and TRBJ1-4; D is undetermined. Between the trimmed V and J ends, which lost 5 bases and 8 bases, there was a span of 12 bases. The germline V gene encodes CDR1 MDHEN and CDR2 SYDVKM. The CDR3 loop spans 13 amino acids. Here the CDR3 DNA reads TGTGCCAGCAGTAGAAGTACAGTAGAAAAACTGTTTTTT. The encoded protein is CASSRSTVEKLFF.

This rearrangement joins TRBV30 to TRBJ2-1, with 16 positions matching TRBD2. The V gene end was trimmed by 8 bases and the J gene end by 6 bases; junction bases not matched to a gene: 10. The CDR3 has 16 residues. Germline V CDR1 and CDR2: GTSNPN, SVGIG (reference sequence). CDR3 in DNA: TGTGCCCGGACTCGGGGGACTAGCGGGAGGGGCAATGAGCAGTTCTTC. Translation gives CARTRGTSGRGNEQFF. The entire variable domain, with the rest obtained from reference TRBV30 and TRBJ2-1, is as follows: SQTIHQWPATLVQPVGSPLSLECTVEGTSNPNLYWYRQAAGRGLQLLFYSVGIGQISSEVPQNLSASRPQDRQFILSSKKLLLSDSGFYLCARTRGTSGRGNEQFFGPGTRLTVL.

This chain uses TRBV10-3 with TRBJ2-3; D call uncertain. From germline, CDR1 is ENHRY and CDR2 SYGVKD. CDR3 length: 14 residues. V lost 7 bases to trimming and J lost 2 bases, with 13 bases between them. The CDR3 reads CAIKTVQHTDTQYF. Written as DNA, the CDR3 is TGTGCCATCAAAACCGTCCAACACACAGATACGCAGTATTTT.

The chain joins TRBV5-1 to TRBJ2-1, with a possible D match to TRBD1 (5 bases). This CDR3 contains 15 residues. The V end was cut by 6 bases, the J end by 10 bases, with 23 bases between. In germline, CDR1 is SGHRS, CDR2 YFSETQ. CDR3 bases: TGCGCCAGCACCTGGGCCGGACACCTTATCGGGGAGCAGTTCTTC. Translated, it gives CASTWAGHLIGEQFF.

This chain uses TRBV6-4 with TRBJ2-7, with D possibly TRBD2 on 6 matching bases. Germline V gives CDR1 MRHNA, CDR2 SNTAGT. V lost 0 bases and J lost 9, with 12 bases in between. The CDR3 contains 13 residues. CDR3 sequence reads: CASSDSYGSRQYF. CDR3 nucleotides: TGTGCCAGCAGTGACTCTTACGGGAGTAGGCAGTACTTC.

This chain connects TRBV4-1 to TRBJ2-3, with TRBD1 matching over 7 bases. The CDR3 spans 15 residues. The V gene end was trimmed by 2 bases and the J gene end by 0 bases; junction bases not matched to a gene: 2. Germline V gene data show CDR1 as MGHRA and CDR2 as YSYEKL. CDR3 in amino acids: CASSQTGASTDTQYF. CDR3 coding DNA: TGCGCCAGCAGCCAAACAGGGGCTAGCACAGATACGCAGTATTTT.

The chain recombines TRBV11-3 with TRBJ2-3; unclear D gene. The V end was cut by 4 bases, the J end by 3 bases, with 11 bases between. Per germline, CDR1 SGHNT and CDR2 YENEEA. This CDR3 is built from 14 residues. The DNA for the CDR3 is TGTGCCAGCAGCTCCCGAGGATATACAGATACGCAGTATTTT. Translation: CASSSRGYTDTQYF.

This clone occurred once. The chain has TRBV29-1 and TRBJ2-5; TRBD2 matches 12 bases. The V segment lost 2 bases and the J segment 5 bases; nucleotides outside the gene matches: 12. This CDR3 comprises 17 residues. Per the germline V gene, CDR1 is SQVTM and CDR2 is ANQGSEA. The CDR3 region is CSVELRTSGDGGETQYF. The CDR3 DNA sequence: TGCAGCGTTGAACTCCGGACTAGCGGGGACGGAGGGGAGACCCAGTACTTC.

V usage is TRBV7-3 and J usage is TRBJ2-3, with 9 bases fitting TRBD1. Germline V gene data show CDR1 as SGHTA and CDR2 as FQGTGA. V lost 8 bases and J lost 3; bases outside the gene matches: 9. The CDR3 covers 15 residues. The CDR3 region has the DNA TGTGCCAGCCAACTCGGGACAGGGCCTACAGATACGCAGTATTTT. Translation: CASQLGTGPTDTQYF.

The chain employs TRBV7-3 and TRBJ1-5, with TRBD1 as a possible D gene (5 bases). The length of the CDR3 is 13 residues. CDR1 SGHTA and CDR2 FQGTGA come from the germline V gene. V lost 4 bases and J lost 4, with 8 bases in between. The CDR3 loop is CASSSGFNQPQHF. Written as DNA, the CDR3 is TGTGCCAGCAGCTCAGGGTTTAATCAGCCCCAGCATTTT.

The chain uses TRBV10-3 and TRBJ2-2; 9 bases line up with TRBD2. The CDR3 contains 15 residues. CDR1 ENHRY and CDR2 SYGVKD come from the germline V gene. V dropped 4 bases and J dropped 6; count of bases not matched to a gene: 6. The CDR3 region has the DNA TGTGCCATCAGTGTGGGGCTAGCGGGACCCGGGGAGCTGTTTTTT. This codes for CAISVGLAGPGELFF.

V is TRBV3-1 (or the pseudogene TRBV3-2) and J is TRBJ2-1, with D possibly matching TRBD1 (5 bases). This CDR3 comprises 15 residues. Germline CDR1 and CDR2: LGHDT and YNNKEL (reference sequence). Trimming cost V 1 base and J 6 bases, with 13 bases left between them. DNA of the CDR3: TGTGCCAGCAGCCAAGTGGGGCTCTCATTCAATGAGCAGTTCTTC. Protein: CASSQVGLSFNEQFF.

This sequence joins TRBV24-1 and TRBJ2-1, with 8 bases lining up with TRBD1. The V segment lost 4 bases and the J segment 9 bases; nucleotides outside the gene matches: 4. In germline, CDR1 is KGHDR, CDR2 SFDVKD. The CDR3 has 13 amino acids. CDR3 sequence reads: CATSESGGGEQFF. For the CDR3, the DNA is TGTGCCACCAGTGAGTCAGGGGGCGGTGAGCAGTTCTTC.

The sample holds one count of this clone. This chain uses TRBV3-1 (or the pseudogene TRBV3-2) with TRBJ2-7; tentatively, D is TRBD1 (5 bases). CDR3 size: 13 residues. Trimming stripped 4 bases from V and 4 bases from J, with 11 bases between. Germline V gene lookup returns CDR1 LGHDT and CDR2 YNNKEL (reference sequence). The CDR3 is CASSLLGAYEQYF. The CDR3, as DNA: TGTGCCAGCAGCCTCTTAGGGGCTTACGAGCAGTACTTC.

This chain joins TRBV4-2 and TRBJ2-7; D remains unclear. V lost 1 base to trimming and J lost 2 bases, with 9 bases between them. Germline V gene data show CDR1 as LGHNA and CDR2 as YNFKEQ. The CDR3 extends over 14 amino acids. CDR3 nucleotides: TGTGCCAGCAGCCAAGCTGGCGCGGCCTACGAGCAGTACTTC. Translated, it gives CASSQAGAAYEQYF.

As DNA, the CDR3 is TGTGCCAGCAGTCGTGGCAGAAATAGCAATCAGCCCCAGCATTTT. Translation gives CASSRGRNSNQPQHF. The chain combines TRBV2 with TRBJ1-5, with D hard to call. Germline values: CDR1 SNHLY, CDR2 FYNNEI. CDR3 length: 15 residues. Trimming pared 5 bases from V and 0 bases from J, leaving 11 bases between.

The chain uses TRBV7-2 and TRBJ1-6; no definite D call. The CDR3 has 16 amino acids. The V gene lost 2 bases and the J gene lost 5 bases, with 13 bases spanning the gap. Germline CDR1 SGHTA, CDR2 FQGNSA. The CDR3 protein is CASSLFLQANNSPLHF. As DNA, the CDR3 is TGTGCCAGCAGCTTATTCTTGCAGGCTAATAATTCACCCCTCCACTTT.

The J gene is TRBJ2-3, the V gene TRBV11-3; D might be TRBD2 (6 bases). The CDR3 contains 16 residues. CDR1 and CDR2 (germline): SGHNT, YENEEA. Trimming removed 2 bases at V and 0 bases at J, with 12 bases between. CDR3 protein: CASSLRRSGSTDTQYF. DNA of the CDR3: TGTGCCAGCAGCTTAAGGAGGAGCGGGAGCACAGATACGCAGTATTTT. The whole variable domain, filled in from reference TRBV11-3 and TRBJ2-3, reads EAGVVQSPRYKIIEKKQPVAFWCNPISGHNTLYWYLQNLGQGPELLIRYENEEAVDDSQLPKDRFSAERLKGVDSTLKIQPAELGDSAVYLCASSLRRSGSTDTQYFGPGTRLTVL.

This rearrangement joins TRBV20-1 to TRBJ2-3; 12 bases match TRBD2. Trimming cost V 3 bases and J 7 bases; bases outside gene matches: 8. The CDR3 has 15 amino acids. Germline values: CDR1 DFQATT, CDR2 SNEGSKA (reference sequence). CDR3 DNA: TGCAGTGCTAGTCCCGGACTAGCGGGACTACATACGCAGTATTTT. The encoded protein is CSASPGLAGLHTQYF.

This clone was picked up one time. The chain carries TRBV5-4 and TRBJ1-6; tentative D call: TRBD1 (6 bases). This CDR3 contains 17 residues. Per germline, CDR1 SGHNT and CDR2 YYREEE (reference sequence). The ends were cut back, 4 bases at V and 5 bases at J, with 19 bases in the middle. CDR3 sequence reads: CASSLGQLGGDNSPLHF. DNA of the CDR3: TGTGCCAGCAGCCTAGGACAGTTGGGCGGTGATAATTCACCCCTCCACTTT.

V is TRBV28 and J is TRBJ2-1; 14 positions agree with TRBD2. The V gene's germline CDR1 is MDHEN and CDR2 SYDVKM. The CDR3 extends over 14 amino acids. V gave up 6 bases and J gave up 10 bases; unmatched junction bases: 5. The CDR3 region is CASRTSGRVGEQFF. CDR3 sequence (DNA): TGTGCCAGCAGGACTAGCGGGAGGGTAGGCGAGCAGTTCTTC.

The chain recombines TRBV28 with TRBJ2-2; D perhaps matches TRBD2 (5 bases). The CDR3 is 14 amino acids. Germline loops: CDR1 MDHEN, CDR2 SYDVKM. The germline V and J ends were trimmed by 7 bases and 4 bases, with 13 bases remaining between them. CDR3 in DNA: TGTGCCAGCACACGGGGTGGGGTCACCGGGGAGCTGTTTTTT. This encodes CASTRGGVTGELFF. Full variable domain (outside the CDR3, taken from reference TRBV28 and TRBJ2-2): DVKVTQSSRYLVKRTGEKVFLECVQDMDHENMFWYRQDPGLGLRLIYFSYDVKMKEKGDIPEGYSVSREKKERFSLILESASTNQTSMYLCASTRGGVTGELFFGEGSRLTVL.

DNA of the CDR3: TGTGCCAGCAGCGGGACAGGGGATAATGAAAAACTGTTTTTT. Translation: CASSGTGDNEKLFF. This chain connects TRBV9 to TRBJ1-4, with 9 bases aligning to TRBD1. The CDR3 runs to 14 residues. V dropped 3 bases and J dropped 4; count of bases not matched to a gene: 1. From germline, CDR1 is SGDLS and CDR2 YYNGEE.

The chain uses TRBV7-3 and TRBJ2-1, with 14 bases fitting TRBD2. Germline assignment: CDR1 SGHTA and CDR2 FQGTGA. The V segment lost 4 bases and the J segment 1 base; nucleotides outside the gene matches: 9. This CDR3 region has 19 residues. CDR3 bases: TGTGCCAGCAGCTCCCCGGGACTAGCGGGAGTCTTGTCCTACAATGAGCAGTTCTTC. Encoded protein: CASSSPGLAGVLSYNEQFF.

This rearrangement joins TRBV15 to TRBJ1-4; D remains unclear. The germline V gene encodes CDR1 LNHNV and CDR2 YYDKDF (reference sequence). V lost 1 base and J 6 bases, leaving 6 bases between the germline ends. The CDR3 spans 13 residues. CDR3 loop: CATSRGADEKLFF. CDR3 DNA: TGTGCCACCAGCAGAGGAGCTGATGAAAAACTGTTTTTT.